This TCR beta chain was sequenced for a study of blood T cell repertoires in COVID-19. Background on the study: The cDNA or gDNA used as material had been derived from T cells, B-cell-depleted T cells, or PBMCs.

V was clipped by 5 bases and J by 6 bases, with 11 bases between them. This CDR3 is 13 amino acids long. Clinical histories supplied by participants themselves formed the basis of cohort assignment. Sequenced by immunoSEQ multiplex PCR; TCRdb stores in-frame clones only, minus some. The sample consists of over 100,000 clones, less than 90% of them appearing once. The origin of this receptor is a woman in her twenties or thirties who had recovered from COVID-19. This sequence joins TRBV12-3 or TRBV12-4 and TRBJ2-1; weak D call: TRBD1 (5 bases). Material for sequencing was PBMCs or T cells enriched from blood (not recorded which). This CDR3 is CASSLLQANEQFF. The CDR3 bases are TGTGCCAGCAGTCTACTACAGGCCAATGAGCAGTTCTTC.